This entry lists 18 T cell receptor beta chains sequenced from one sample in a study of T cells in Graves' hyperthyroidism and ophthalmopathy. The TCR beta CDR3 regions underwent amplification using RNA transcripts as the source. HTBI primers were employed in a first-round RT-PCR of the TCR CDR3. TCRdb reanalysed the multiplex PCR reads using MiXCR and keeps one entry per CDR3 protein. There are some 360,000 distinct CDR3 sequences in the sample; about a sixth occur only once, and around a sixth lies in the top ten. The specimen sequenced was blood. The receptors originated from a middle-aged woman with Graves' ophthalmopathy.

This clonotype was observed many times. The chain couples TRBV20-1 to TRBJ2-7; D is unresolved. V was pared by 6 bases and J by 0 bases, with 15 bases between. From germline, CDR1 is DFQATT and CDR2 SNEGSKA (reference sequence). The CDR3 is 14 residues long. The CDR3 loop reads CSANVPFSSYEQYF. CDR3 nucleotide sequence: TGCAGTGCAAACGTCCCCTTCAGCTCCTACGAGCAGTACTTC.

This clonotype was seen repeatedly, ten times or more. This chain links TRBV5-1 with TRBJ1-2; D uncertain. Germline CDR1 and CDR2: SGHRS and YFSETQ. Trimming removed 8 bases from V and 0 bases from J, with 11 bases in between. The CDR3 spans 13 residues. As DNA, the CDR3 is TGCGCCAGTCAGAGAAACGCTAACTATGGCTACACCTTC. It yields the protein CASQRNANYGYTF. The full variable domain, its missing parts supplied by reference TRBV5-1 and TRBJ1-2, is KAGVTQTPRYLIKTRGQQVTLSCSPISGHRSVSWYQQTPGQGLQFLFEYFSETQRNKGNFPGRFSGRQFSNSRSEMNVSTLELGDSALYLCASQRNANYGYTFGSGTRLTVV.

A remark on this clonotype: This may be a read error, as it is one base from a much larger clone. The chain carries TRBV20-1 and TRBJ2-2, with a tentative D call TRBD1 (6 bases). Trimming stripped 5 bases from V and 10 bases from J, with 17 bases between. CDR3 length equals 13 residues. The germline V gene has CDR1 DFQATT and CDR2 SNEGSKA (reference sequence). The CDR3 reads CSAGKGVPAELFF. CDR3 coding DNA: TGCAGTGCTGGAAAGGGGGTCCCCGCGGAGCTGTTTTTT.

The J gene is TRBJ2-3, the V gene TRBV20-1; 8 nucleotides line up with TRBD1. The CDR3 totals 13 residues. Germline CDR1 reads DFQATT; CDR2 reads SNEGSKA (reference sequence). The CDR3 spells CSPQGVGTDTQYF. For the CDR3, the DNA is TGCAGCCCACAGGGGGTAGGGACAGATACGCAGTATTTT.

Concerning this clonotype: Given a much more abundant clone one base away, this may be a read error. It is likely a read error, because the conserved phenylalanine at the end of the CDR3 is missing. V usage is TRBV11-2 and J usage is TRBJ2-3, with 11 bases aligning to TRBD1. Germline assignment: CDR1 SGHAT and CDR2 FQNNGV. Trimming took 5 bases from V and 3 from J; bases not matched to a gene: 4. The CDR3 loop spans 15 amino acids. DNA for the CDR3: TGTGCCAGCAGCCCCCGGGACAGGGGGACAGATACGCAGTATTCT. This sequence encodes CASSPRDRGTDTQYS.

This clonotype showed up many times. The V and J genes are TRBV7-8 and TRBJ2-5, with 7 nucleotides matching TRBD1. The junction had 5 bases not matched to a gene; V was cut back by 5 bases and J by 2 bases. This CDR3 is built from 14 residues. Germline CDR1 reads SGHVS; CDR2 reads FQNEAQ. CDR3 protein: CASSHGTVQETQYF. CDR3 sequence (DNA): TGTGCCAGCAGCCACGGGACAGTTCAAGAGACCCAGTACTTC. The full variable domain, completed using reference TRBV7-8 and TRBJ2-5, is GAGVSQSPRYKVAKRGQDVALRCDPISGHVSLFWYQQALGQGPEFLTYFQNEAQLDKSGLPSDRFFAERPEGSVSTLKIQRTQQEDSAVYLCASSHGTVQETQYFGPGTRLLVL.

At least ten counts were recorded for this clonotype. The V call is TRBV28, the J call TRBJ1-2; tentative D call: TRBD1 (6 bases). Trimming left V 7 bases short and J 7 bases short, with 19 bases between. This CDR3 is built from 14 residues. The germline CDR1 and CDR2 sequences are MDHEN and SYDVKM. The CDR3 loop reads CASTSRGAYGGYTF. The CDR3 DNA reads TGTGCCAGCACCTCACGGGGGGCGTATGGTGGCTACACCTTC.

This clonotype was detected only a few times. J is TRBJ2-7 and V is TRBV3-1; D uncertain. Trimming cost V 1 base and J 10 bases, with 14 bases left between them. The V gene's germline CDR1 is LGHDT and CDR2 YNNKEL (reference sequence). The CDR3 is 13 residues long. As DNA, the CDR3 is TGTGCCAGCAGCCAAGTCCCTTCAGCCGATCAGTACTTC. Translation: CASSQVPSADQYF.

Concerning this clonotype: One base away lies a much larger clone, so this may be a sequencing read error. V is TRBV6-2 or TRBV6-3 and J is TRBJ2-4; no firm D call. Germline lookup yields CDR1 MNHEY and CDR2 SVGEGT. There are 16 residues in the CDR3. The CDR3 reads CSSSYRKAWVKNIQYF. CDR3 coding DNA: TGTTCCAGCAGTTACCGCAAGGCATGGGTCAAAAACATTCAGTACTTC.

This clonotype was seen ten or more times. J is TRBJ2-7 and V is TRBV4-1; 8 positions match TRBD2. The germline gives CDR1 MGHRA, CDR2 YSYEKL. V lost 7 bases and J lost 5; bases outside the gene matches: 4. The CDR3 contains 12 residues. The CDR3 bases are TGCGCCAGCATGGCGGGAGGCAACGAGCAGTACTTC. This sequence encodes CASMAGGNEQYF.

This clonotype was observed many times. The genes are TRBV6-1 and TRBJ1-2; 10 positions agree with TRBD1. Germline CDR1 MNHNS, CDR2 SASEGT. The CDR3 is 15 residues long. With 6 bases clipped from V and 2 bases from J, the junction kept 6 bases outside the gene matches. The CDR3 DNA follows: TGTGCCAGCAGCCGGGACAGGGGTGCCAACTATGGCTACACCTTC. It is translated as CASSRDRGANYGYTF.

Many counts were recorded for this clonotype. This chain joins TRBV29-1 and TRBJ1-1; D is undetermined. The CDR3 contains 12 residues. Germline V gene data show CDR1 as SQVTM and CDR2 as ANQGSEA. The V and J ends lost 4 bases and 0 bases respectively, with 6 bases between them. The CDR3 sequence: CSVVPLNTEAFF. CDR3 nucleotide sequence: TGCAGCGTTGTCCCCCTGAACACTGAAGCTTTCTTT. The full variable domain, completed using reference TRBV29-1 and TRBJ1-1, is SAVISQKPSRDICQRGTSLTIQCQVDSQVTMMFWYRQQPGQSLTLIATANQGSEATYESGFVIDKFPISRPNLTFSTLTVSNMSPEDSSIYLCSVVPLNTEAFFGQGTRLTVV.

This clonotype was picked up many times. The V and J genes are TRBV11-2 and TRBJ1-5; D uncertain. The V and J ends lost 5 bases and 0 bases respectively, with 14 bases between them. This CDR3 is 16 amino acids long. Germline-derived CDR1 and CDR2 are SGHAT and FQNNGV. The CDR3 sequence is CASSTTSQISNQPQHF. The CDR3, as DNA: TGTGCCAGCAGCACAACGTCACAGATTAGCAATCAGCCCCAGCATTTT.

This clonotype showed up many times. The chain has TRBV28 and TRBJ1-5; unclear D gene. V dropped 6 bases and J dropped 6 bases, with 9 bases sitting between them. Germline V CDR1 and CDR2: MDHEN, SYDVKM. The CDR3 is 12 residues long. CDR3 in DNA: TGTGCCAGCAGCAAGGAAGGTCAGCCCCAGCATTTT. Residues: CASSKEGQPQHF.

Ten or more counts support this clonotype. This chain's CDR3 is CAWSSGLGAEQYF. The CDR3 region has the DNA TGTGCCTGGAGTTCCGGACTGGGGGCCGAGCAGTACTTC. The chain combines TRBV30 with TRBJ2-7; the D gene is possibly TRBD1 (6 bases). CDR3 length: 13 residues. V was trimmed by 2 bases and J by 6 bases, leaving 14 bases between them. Germline V CDR1 and CDR2: GTSNPN, SVGIG (reference sequence). Combining the CDR3 with reference TRBV30 and TRBJ2-7 gives the whole variable domain SQTIHQWPATLVQPVGSPLSLECTVEGTSNPNLYWYRQAAGRGLQLLFYSVGIGQISSEVPQNLSASRPQDRQFILSSKKLLLSDSGFYLCAWSSGLGAEQYFGPGTRLTVT.

This clonotype was detected many times. The chain employs TRBV11-2 and TRBJ1-1; D call uncertain. The CDR3 covers 11 residues. CDR1 and CDR2 from the germline V gene are SGHAT and FQNNGV. V was clipped by 0 bases and J by 9 bases, with 5 bases between them. This CDR3 reads CASSLDTKAFF. DNA for the CDR3: TGTGCCAGCAGCTTAGACACAAAAGCTTTCTTT.

Many counts were recorded for this clonotype. V and J are TRBV20-1 and TRBJ1-1; D is uncertain. Germline loops: CDR1 DFQATT, CDR2 SNEGSKA (reference sequence). The CDR3 runs to 13 residues. V lost 3 bases and J lost 3, with 11 bases in between. The CDR3 DNA is TGCAGTGCTAGTCCGTGGGAGGACACTGAAGCTTTCTTT. Its protein product is CSASPWEDTEAFF.

This clonotype was detected many times. The chain combines TRBV2 with TRBJ2-5; TRBD1 matches 7 bases. Germline assignment: CDR1 SNHLY and CDR2 FYNNEI. The CDR3 is 13 residues long. Trimming cost V 8 bases and J 5 bases; bases outside gene matches: 8. CDR3 DNA sequence: TGTGCCAGCTACAACAGGGGCTTGGAGACCCAGTACTTC. It specifies CASYNRGLETQYF.